This TCR beta chain was sequenced for a study of CD8 T cells in ankylosing spondylitis. Preparation of TCR beta libraries was done by quantitative 5'-RACE with molecular barcodes. In TCRdb, the 5' RACE reads were re-called with MiXCR into one record per CDR3 protein. The data show 150,000 to 200,000 distinct CDR3 sequences, with around a third seen just once and over 5.5% held by the top ten. CDR1 and CDR2 from the germline V gene are WSHSY and SAAADI. V was cut by 1 base and J by 0 bases, with 6 bases left in between. CDR3 length: 14 amino acids. Study-level findings and limits: Matched ankylosing spondylitis synovial fluid reportedly showed significant enrichment of disease-linked clones. Those disease-linked clones were CD8+; they were also relatively rare in peripheral blood.

The count of this clonotype is one. Its specificity is not known. The sequence derives from a male donor with ankylosing spondylitis. V usage is TRBV10-2 and J usage is TRBJ1-1; the D is unclear. Sequences were obtained from synovial fluid, either unsorted or a sorted T cell fraction (not recorded which). The CDR3 sequence is CASSEWLVNTEAFF. CDR3 DNA: TGCGCCAGCAGTGAGTGGTTGGTGAACACTGAAGCTTTCTTT.